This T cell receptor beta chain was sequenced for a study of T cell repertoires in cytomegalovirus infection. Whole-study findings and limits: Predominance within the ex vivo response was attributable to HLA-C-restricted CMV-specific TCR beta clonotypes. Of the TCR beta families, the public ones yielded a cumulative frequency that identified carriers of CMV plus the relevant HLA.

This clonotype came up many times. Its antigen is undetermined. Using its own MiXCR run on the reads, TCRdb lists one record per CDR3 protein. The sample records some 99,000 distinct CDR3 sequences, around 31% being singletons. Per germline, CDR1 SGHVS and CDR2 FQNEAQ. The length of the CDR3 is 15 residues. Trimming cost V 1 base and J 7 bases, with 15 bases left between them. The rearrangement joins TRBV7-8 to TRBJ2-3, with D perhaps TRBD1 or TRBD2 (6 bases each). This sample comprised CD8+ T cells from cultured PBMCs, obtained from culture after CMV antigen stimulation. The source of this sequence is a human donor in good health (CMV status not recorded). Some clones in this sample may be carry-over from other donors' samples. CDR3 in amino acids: CASSLEVGGPNTQYF. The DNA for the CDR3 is TGTGCCAGCAGCTTAGAGGTGGGGGGCCCGAATACGCAGTATTTT.